These 24 T cell receptor beta chains came from one sample sequenced in a study of blood T cell repertoires in COVID-19. Generated by immunoSEQ multiplex PCR, the TCRdb table keeps only in-frame clones and is missing some. The profile shows 130,000 to 150,000 clones, roughly nine tenths of them singletons. Sequencing was performed on PBMCs or T cells enriched from blood (not recorded which). Receptors were obtained from a woman in her forties who had been exposed to COVID-19.

The V gene is TRBV12-3 or TRBV12-4, the J gene TRBJ1-4, with D possibly TRBD1 on 5 matching bases. Trimming pared 4 bases from V and 4 bases from J, leaving 7 bases between. The CDR3 consists of 13 residues. This CDR3 reads CASSSGVNEKLFF. DNA for the CDR3: TGTGCCAGCAGTTCGGGGGTTAATGAAAAACTGTTTTTT.

This chain connects TRBV4-1 to TRBJ1-1; the D gene is possibly TRBD1 (6 bases). In germline, CDR1 is MGHRA, CDR2 YSYEKL. V was shortened by 6 bases and J by 1 base, with 12 bases between the two germline ends. The CDR3 has 14 residues. This CDR3 is CASRQDSRNTEAFF. Written as DNA, the CDR3 is TGCGCCAGCAGACAGGACAGCCGGAACACTGAAGCTTTCTTT.

The CDR3 here is CASSSLREGDTQYF. The CDR3 DNA reads TGTGCCAGTAGCAGCCTCCGGGAGGGAGATACGCAGTATTTT. The rearrangement joins TRBV19 to TRBJ2-3, with TRBD2 identical over 8 bases. The CDR3 length is 14 residues. With 6 bases clipped from V and 5 bases from J, the junction kept 7 bases outside the gene matches. Per germline, CDR1 LNHDA and CDR2 SQIVND (reference sequence). The full variable domain, with the rest looked up from reference TRBV19 and TRBJ2-3, is DGGITQSPKYLFRKEGQNVTLSCEQNLNHDAMYWYRQDPGQGLRLIYYSQIVNDFQKGDIAEGYSVSREKKESFPLTVTSAQKNPTAFYLCASSSLREGDTQYFGPGTRLTVL.

The genes are TRBV6-2 or TRBV6-3 and TRBJ2-7; D unclear. Trimming took off 6 bases at V and 3 bases at J, with 6 bases between the two ends. The CDR3 consists of 11 residues. CDR1 is MNHEY and CDR2 is SVGEGT in the germline V gene. The CDR3 nucleotides are TGTGCCAGCAGCTTACTCTACGAGCAGTACTTC. Encoded protein: CASSLLYEQYF.

This sequence joins TRBV9 and TRBJ2-1, with 11 nucleotides matching TRBD2. V shed 0 bases and J 7 bases; nucleotides not matched to a gene: 3. The CDR3 totals 15 residues. Germline lookup yields CDR1 SGDLS and CDR2 YYNGEE. DNA for the CDR3: TGTGCCAGCAGCGTAGTGGCTAGCGGGAGGAATGAGCAGTTCTTC. Translating it yields CASSVVASGRNEQFF. Full variable domain (remainder filled in from reference TRBV9 and TRBJ2-1): DSGVTQTPKHLITATGQRVTLRCSPRSGDLSVYWYQQSLDQGLQFLIQYYNGEERAKGNILERFSAQQFPDLHSELNLSSLELGDSALYFCASSVVASGRNEQFFGPGTRLTVL.

CDR3 sequence reads: CASSPGTSGRVLHSYNEQFF. For the CDR3, the DNA is TGTGCCAGCAGTCCCGGGACTAGCGGGAGGGTCCTTCACTCCTACAATGAGCAGTTCTTC. This chain uses TRBV27 with TRBJ2-1, with 16 bases aligning to TRBD2. CDR3 length: 20 amino acids. The V segment lost 5 bases and the J segment 0 bases; nucleotides outside the gene matches: 10. Germline V gene lookup returns CDR1 MNHEY and CDR2 SMNVEV (reference sequence).

The genes are TRBV7-9 and TRBJ1-1, with no clear D. This CDR3 spans 13 amino acids. V lost 5 bases to trimming and J lost 2 bases, with 9 bases between them. CDR1 is SEHNR and CDR2 is FQNEAQ in the germline V gene (reference sequence). CDR3 DNA sequence: TGTGCCAGCAGCGAGCGGGTTAACACTGAAGCTTTCTTT. Translating gives CASSERVNTEAFF.

This clone has just one count. The CDR3 here is CASSLLAGGGDTQYF. In DNA, the CDR3 is TGTGCCAGCAGCTTACTAGCGGGAGGTGGGGATACGCAGTATTTT. V is TRBV7-9 and J is TRBJ2-3; 11 bases fit TRBD2. CDR1 and CDR2 (germline): SEHNR, FQNEAQ (reference sequence). Trimming removed 2 bases from V and 6 bases from J; junction bases left unmatched: 4. The length of the CDR3 is 15 residues.

This rearrangement joins TRBV5-1 to TRBJ1-3; 7 nucleotides line up with TRBD1. This CDR3 region has 17 residues. Trimming cost V 1 base and J 0 bases; bases outside gene matches: 7. CDR1 and CDR2 from the germline V gene are SGHRS and YFSETQ. The CDR3 here is CASSLSDRSDSGNTIYF. The DNA for the CDR3 is TGCGCCAGCAGCTTGTCGGACAGGAGCGACTCTGGAAACACCATATATTTT. Full variable domain (remainder filled in from reference TRBV5-1 and TRBJ1-3): KAGVTQTPRYLIKTRGQQVTLSCSPISGHRSVSWYQQTPGQGLQFLFEYFSETQRNKGNFPGRFSGRQFSNSRSEMNVSTLELGDSALYLCASSLSDRSDSGNTIYFGEGSWLTVV.

This clone was detected only once. The rearrangement joins TRBV11-2 to TRBJ2-7; 8 bases line up with TRBD1. CDR3 size: 14 residues. In germline, CDR1 is SGHAT, CDR2 FQNNGV. The J segment lost 5 bases and the V segment lost 5 bases, leaving 8 bases of the junction unmatched. CDR3 region: CASSKETGAHEQYF. CDR3 in DNA: TGTGCCAGCAGCAAGGAGACAGGGGCCCACGAGCAGTACTTC.

The rearrangement uses TRBV5-1 and TRBJ2-7; 10 bases are shared with TRBD2. There are 15 residues in the CDR3. The V and J ends lost 4 bases and 4 bases, in that order; junction bases with no gene match: 8. Germline CDR1 is SGHRS and CDR2 is YFSETQ. CDR3 loop: CASSGAPGLAYEQYF. CDR3 nucleotides: TGCGCCAGCAGCGGAGCCCCGGGACTAGCGTACGAGCAGTACTTC.

This clone has just one count. DNA of the CDR3: TGTGCCAGCAGCTTGGACAGGGGTTCCTACGAGCAGTACTTC. This codes for CASSLDRGSYEQYF. The chain has TRBV5-8 and TRBJ2-7, with 7 bases aligning to TRBD1. The trim removed 0 bases at V and 1 base at J, leaving 1 base unmatched. This CDR3 is 14 amino acids long. Germline lookup yields CDR1 SGHTS and CDR2 YDEGEE. Full variable domain (missing parts from reference TRBV5-8 and TRBJ2-7): EAGVTQSPTHLIKTRGQQATLRCSPISGHTSVYWYQQALGLGLQFLLWYDEGEERNRGNFPPRFSGRQFPNYSSELNVNALELEDSALYLCASSLDRGSYEQYFGPGTRLTVT.

A note on this clone: One end of the junction fails to match germline, which may point to a read error. This chain uses TRBV10-2 with TRBJ2-1; 10 positions match TRBD2. CDR1 WSHSY and CDR2 SAAADI come from the germline V gene. CDR3 length: 16 amino acids. DNA for the CDR3: TGCGCCAGCAGCGAGTCCCTAGCGGGGGTTAAGTATGAGCAGTTCTTC. Its translation: CASSESLAGVKYEQFF.

The chain is built from TRBV27 and TRBJ2-1; 7 bases map to TRBD1. The junction had 8 bases not matched to a gene; V was cut back by 6 bases and J by 0 bases. Germline assignment: CDR1 MNHEY and CDR2 SMNVEV (reference sequence). CDR3 length equals 16 residues. In DNA form, the CDR3 reads TGTGCCAGCAGCCCTGACAGGGCCTTCTCCTACAATGAGCAGTTCTTC. This translates into CASSPDRAFSYNEQFF.

CDR3 amino acids: CASSLQGGNQPQHF. CDR3 in DNA: TGTGCCAGTAGTTTACAGGGGGGAAATCAGCCCCAGCATTTT. The chain joins TRBV19 to TRBJ1-5; TRBD1 matches 8 bases. Germline V lookup: CDR1 LNHDA, CDR2 SQIVND (reference sequence). CDR3 length: 14 residues. V lost 5 bases and J lost 4; bases outside the gene matches: 4. Using reference TRBV19 and TRBJ1-5 for the parts outside the CDR3, the full variable domain is DGGITQSPKYLFRKEGQNVTLSCEQNLNHDAMYWYRQDPGQGLRLIYYSQIVNDFQKGDIAEGYSVSREKKESFPLTVTSAQKNPTAFYLCASSLQGGNQPQHFGDGTRLSIL.

The chain joins TRBV6-1 to TRBJ1-6, with TRBD1 as a possible D gene (5 bases). Germline assignment: CDR1 MNHNS and CDR2 SASEGT. The CDR3 length is 11 residues. V gave up 2 bases and J gave up 14 bases, with 7 bases separating them. The CDR3 DNA sequence: TGTGCCAGCAGTGAATGGGGGGCCCTCCACTTT. Its translation is CASSEWGALHF.

This chain uses TRBV7-9 with TRBJ2-7; TRBD2 aligns across 8 bases. Germline V CDR1 and CDR2: SEHNR, FQNEAQ (reference sequence). This CDR3 comprises 14 residues. V was pared by 5 bases and J by 6 bases, with 9 bases of the junction left unmatched. The CDR3 sequence: CASSLGLAGAEQYF. CDR3 coding DNA: TGTGCCAGCAGCCTCGGACTAGCTGGGGCCGAGCAGTACTTC. Full variable domain (missing parts from reference TRBV7-9 and TRBJ2-7): DTGVSQNPRHKITKRGQNVTFRCDPISEHNRLYWYRQTLGQGPEFLTYFQNEAQLEKSRLLSDRFSAERPKGSFSTLEIQRTEQGDSAMYLCASSLGLAGAEQYFGPGTRLTVT.

At least ten counts were recorded for this clone. This sequence joins TRBV5-5 and TRBJ2-3; 8 bases map to TRBD2. CDR3 length equals 15 residues. V gave up 0 bases and J gave up 5 bases; unmatched junction bases: 5. Germline V gene data show CDR1 as SGHKS and CDR2 as YYEKEE (reference sequence). CDR3 nucleotide sequence: TGTGCCAGCAGCTTGGAAGCGGGAGTAGGAGATACGCAGTATTTT. Translated, it gives CASSLEAGVGDTQYF.

V gene TRBV12-3 or TRBV12-4 combines with J gene TRBJ2-7; D call uncertain. CDR3 length: 13 amino acids. V lost 3 bases and J lost 5, with 11 bases in between. The CDR3 loop is CASSFSVEDEQYF. The CDR3 DNA reads as TGTGCCAGCAGTTTTTCTGTCGAGGACGAGCAGTACTTC.

This chain uses TRBV4-2 with TRBJ1-5, with a weak D call TRBD1 (6 bases). Trimming removed 0 bases from V and 5 bases from J, with 17 bases in between. This CDR3 is 17 amino acids long. Germline V gene lookup returns CDR1 LGHNA and CDR2 YNFKEQ. CDR3 residues: CASSQDPGQPFYQPQHF. The CDR3 DNA is TGTGCCAGCAGCCAAGACCCCGGACAGCCCTTTTATCAGCCCCAGCATTTT.

The J gene is TRBJ2-1, the V gene TRBV7-2; 11 bases match TRBD2. CDR3 length: 15 amino acids. Trimming took 4 bases from V and 8 from J; bases not matched to a gene: 7. Germline CDR1 and CDR2: SGHTA and FQGNSA. CDR3 DNA: TGTGCCAGCAGCTCTACTAGCGGGAGTTCCGATGAGCAGTTCTTC. Translated, it gives CASSSTSGSSDEQFF.

This clone was detected once. V and J are TRBV5-1 and TRBJ1-1; D call uncertain. Trimming took off 6 bases at V and 1 base at J, with 25 bases between the two ends. The CDR3 is 18 residues long. CDR1 and CDR2 from the germline V gene are SGHRS and YFSETQ. The CDR3 reads CASKKLGYNFPTNTEAFF. The CDR3 region has the DNA TGCGCCAGCAAAAAGCTCGGTTATAATTTCCCCACGAACACTGAAGCTTTCTTT.

The rearrangement uses TRBV9 and TRBJ2-3; no firm D call. CDR1 is SGDLS and CDR2 is YYNGEE in the germline V gene. The germline V and J ends were trimmed by 4 bases and 4 bases, with 10 bases remaining between them. The CDR3 runs to 13 residues. The CDR3 loop reads CASSPDFPDTQYF. Written as DNA, the CDR3 is TGTGCCAGCAGCCCCGACTTCCCAGATACGCAGTATTTT.

The V gene is TRBV27, the J gene TRBJ2-2, with 9 bases fitting TRBD2. Germline V gene lookup returns CDR1 MNHEY and CDR2 SMNVEV (reference sequence). The CDR3 covers 18 residues. With V trimmed by 7 bases and J by 6 bases, 18 bases remained unmatched. As DNA, the CDR3 is TGTGCCAGCACCCCACTCCCCCATAGCGGGAGACGCGCCGGGGAGCTGTTTTTT. Its protein product is CASTPLPHSGRRAGELFF.